The next 28 T cell receptor beta chains were all read from a single sample in a study of blood T cell repertoires in COVID-19. The protocol was immunoSEQ multiplex PCR, while the TCRdb copy is restricted to in-frame clones and leaves out a portion. The sample lists tens of thousands of clones, around 80% occurring once. The specimen sequenced was peripheral blood. These receptors originate from a man in his 60s with active or convalescent COVID-19.

The genes are TRBV2 and TRBJ1-3, with D maybe TRBD1 (5 bases). V lost 4 bases, J lost 0 bases, and 10 bases lay in between. The CDR3 runs 15 residues. The V gene's germline CDR1 is SNHLY and CDR2 FYNNEI. The CDR3 DNA reads as TGTGCCAGCAGTGCGGGGGTGCTCTCTGGAAACACCATATATTTT. Residues: CASSAGVLSGNTIYF.

This clone was recorded once. The chain carries TRBV9 and TRBJ2-1; 9 positions agree with TRBD1. With V trimmed by 1 base and J by 10 bases, 9 bases remained unmatched. The CDR3 is 15 residues long. Germline lookup yields CDR1 SGDLS and CDR2 YYNGEE. CDR3 sequence reads: CASSVLGQGATEQFF. The CDR3 DNA reads as TGTGCCAGCAGCGTATTGGGACAGGGAGCAACGGAGCAGTTCTTC.

This clone was observed a single time. The chain has TRBV28 and TRBJ2-3; 8 positions match TRBD2. The V segment lost 5 bases and the J segment 6 bases; nucleotides outside the gene matches: 10. This CDR3 comprises 15 residues. Looked up from germline, CDR1 is MDHEN and CDR2 is SYDVKM. The CDR3 sequence: CASSPGGARLDTQYF. CDR3 nucleotides: TGTGCCAGCAGTCCCGGGGGGGCCAGGCTGGATACGCAGTATTTT.

This chain uses TRBV28 with TRBJ2-5; maybe TRBD1 (7 bases). CDR1 is MDHEN and CDR2 is SYDVKM in the germline V gene. The CDR3 is made up of 12 amino acids. Deletions cut 2 bases from V and 7 bases from J, with 8 bases between. CDR3 region: CASSLQGGTQYF. The CDR3 DNA is TGTGCCAGCAGTTTACAGGGGGGGACCCAGTACTTC. The full variable domain, completed using reference TRBV28 and TRBJ2-5, is DVKVTQSSRYLVKRTGEKVFLECVQDMDHENMFWYRQDPGLGLRLIYFSYDVKMKEKGDIPEGYSVSREKKERFSLILESASTNQTSMYLCASSLQGGTQYFGPGTRLLVL.

This clone was detected a few times. In nucleotides, the CDR3 is TGTGCCAGCAGTGGGAGCGGCCCCAATGAGCAGTTCTTC. Its protein is CASSGSGPNEQFF. This rearrangement joins TRBV25-1 to TRBJ2-1, with D possibly matching TRBD2 (5 bases). The CDR3 runs to 13 residues. V lost 4 bases, J lost 6 bases, and 10 bases lay in between. CDR1 is MGHDK and CDR2 is SYGVNS in the germline V gene.

CDR3 DNA: TGTGCCAGCAGCCAAGTCGCGGCTGCTGGCTACACCTTC. This gives the protein CASSQVAAAGYTF. This chain uses TRBV3-1 (or the pseudogene TRBV3-2) with TRBJ1-2; D uncertain. The CDR3 covers 13 residues. V was cut by 1 base and J by 7 bases, with 10 bases left in between. Germline V gene lookup returns CDR1 LGHDT and CDR2 YNNKEL (reference sequence).

The V gene is TRBV9, the J gene TRBJ1-1, with a possible D match to TRBD1 (5 bases). CDR3 length: 15 amino acids. Germline CDR1 SGDLS, CDR2 YYNGEE. Trimming shortened V by 0 bases and J by 1 base, and 10 bases separated the two germline ends. The CDR3 DNA reads TGTGCCAGCAGCGTAGCCTGGGGGGGGAACACTGAAGCTTTCTTT. Its protein is CASSVAWGGNTEAFF.

V usage is TRBV12-3 or TRBV12-4 and J usage is TRBJ1-1; 9 positions match TRBD1. The V gene end was trimmed by 3 bases and the J gene end by 11 bases; junction bases not matched to a gene: 4. The CDR3 is 12 amino acids. The CDR3 DNA reads TGTGCCAGCAGTTTTTGGACAGGGGAGGCTTTCTTT. This sequence encodes CASSFWTGEAFF.

The chain has TRBV5-5 and TRBJ1-4, with 8 bases identical to TRBD1. The CDR3 loop spans 14 amino acids. Germline-derived CDR1 and CDR2 are SGHKS and YYEKEE (reference sequence). V lost 0 bases, J lost 8 bases, and 3 bases stayed unmatched. The CDR3 bases are TGTGCCAGCAGCTTGGGGACAGGGCGAGAAAAACTGTTTTTT. Translating gives CASSLGTGREKLFF.

The CDR3 loop is CASSRLAGTSVRETQYF. CDR3 in DNA: TGTGCCAGCAGCCGACTCGCCGGGACTAGCGTTCGAGAGACCCAGTACTTC. The rearrangement links TRBV5-6 to TRBJ2-5; TRBD2 agrees at 10 bases. Per germline, CDR1 SGHDT and CDR2 YYEEEE. CDR3 size: 17 residues. With 4 bases clipped from V and 4 bases from J, the junction kept 13 bases outside the gene matches.

The chain employs TRBV7-9 and TRBJ2-1, with 7 bases that match TRBD2. Per germline, CDR1 SEHNR and CDR2 FQNEAQ (reference sequence). The J segment lost 5 bases and the V segment lost 1 base, leaving 2 bases of the junction unmatched. This CDR3 has 14 amino acids. CDR3 bases: TGTGCCAGCAGCTTAGAAGCGGGGAACAATGAGCAGTTCTTC. Translated, it gives CASSLEAGNNEQFF.

V is TRBV11-2 and J is TRBJ2-4, with D unresolved. The V and J ends lost 0 bases and 0 bases respectively, with 12 bases between them. Germline assignment: CDR1 SGHAT and CDR2 FQNNGV. CDR3 length: 17 amino acids. The CDR3 loop is CASSLDRQATAKNIQYF. The CDR3 nucleotides read TGTGCCAGCAGCTTAGATCGCCAGGCTACAGCCAAAAACATTCAGTACTTC.

The chain carries TRBV2 and TRBJ1-5; TRBD1 matches at 9 bases. Trimming at V came to 6 bases and at J to 3 bases, leaving 6 bases not matched to a gene. Germline V CDR1 and CDR2: SNHLY, FYNNEI. This CDR3 comprises 15 residues. The CDR3 DNA reads as TGTGCCAGCAGCGGGGACAGGGCCTTCAATCAGCCCCAGCATTTT. Its translation is CASSGDRAFNQPQHF. Complete variable domain (other parts from reference TRBV2 and TRBJ1-5): EPEVTQTPSHQVTQMGQEVILRCVPISNHLYFYWYRQILGQKVEFLVSFYNNEISEKSEIFDDQFSVERPDGSNFTLKIRSTKLEDSAMYFCASSGDRAFNQPQHFGDGTRLSIL.

This clone was seen a handful of times. The chain couples TRBV2 to TRBJ1-3; 7 bases agree with TRBD1. Germline V gives CDR1 SNHLY, CDR2 FYNNEI. The CDR3 is 15 residues long. Germline trimming cut 4 bases from V and 0 bases from J; bases unmatched to any gene: 3. CDR3 in amino acids: CASSGDSYSGNTIYF. The CDR3 bases are TGTGCCAGCAGTGGGGACAGCTACTCTGGAAACACCATATATTTT.

This clone was counted a single time. The chain combines TRBV27 with TRBJ1-1; possibly TRBD1 for D (6 bases). The CDR3 extends over 12 amino acids. Germline V gene lookup returns CDR1 MNHEY and CDR2 SMNVEV (reference sequence). The V end was cut by 8 bases, the J end by 1 base, with 8 bases between. The CDR3 DNA follows: TGTGCCAGCGGACAGAGGAACACTGAAGCTTTCTTT. This encodes CASGQRNTEAFF.

This chain links TRBV9 with TRBJ1-1, with D perhaps TRBD1 (5 bases). Per germline, CDR1 SGDLS and CDR2 YYNGEE. Trimming cost V 3 bases and J 1 base, with 10 bases left between them. This CDR3 comprises 14 residues. The CDR3 loop is CASSGLTENTEAFF. Here the CDR3 DNA reads TGTGCCAGCAGCGGCCTGACAGAGAACACTGAAGCTTTCTTT.

The chain joins TRBV5-1 to TRBJ1-2, with no clear D. In germline, CDR1 is SGHRS, CDR2 YFSETQ. V lost 4 bases, J lost 0 bases, and 10 bases lay in between. The CDR3 is 14 residues long. The CDR3 DNA follows: TGCGCCAGCAGCGTGACACAAGCTAACTATGGCTACACCTTC. Translating it yields CASSVTQANYGYTF.

This chain uses TRBV14 with TRBJ1-1; TRBD1 matches at 7 bases. This CDR3 has 14 amino acids. The ends lost 2 bases at V and 8 bases at J; junction bases unmatched: 8. CDR1 is SGHDN and CDR2 is FVKESK in the germline V gene. CDR3 loop: CASSQSGQDREAFF. CDR3 bases: TGTGCCAGCAGCCAAAGCGGACAGGACCGGGAAGCTTTCTTT.

The chain employs TRBV7-8 and TRBJ1-2, with 8 bases that match TRBD1. The CDR3 extends over 14 amino acids. Germline CDR1 SGHVS, CDR2 FQNEAQ. J was trimmed by 8 bases and V by 4 bases; bases with no gene match: 9. The CDR3 DNA reads as TGTGCCAGCAGCTCAGACAGGGGAATAAGCGGCTACACCTTC. Translated, it gives CASSSDRGISGYTF.

The chain uses TRBV6-5 and TRBJ1-3; D call uncertain. The length of the CDR3 is 13 residues. Deletions cut 4 bases from V and 3 bases from J, with 7 bases between. Germline V lookup: CDR1 MNHEY, CDR2 SVGAGI. CDR3 coding DNA: TGTGCCAGCAGTTTATCTGTTGGAAACACCATATATTTT. Protein product: CASSLSVGNTIYF.

The chain links TRBV25-1 to TRBJ1-2; 8 nucleotides line up with TRBD1. This CDR3 region has 12 residues. The germline CDR1 and CDR2 sequences are MGHDK and SYGVNS. Trimming cost V 4 bases and J 7 bases; bases outside gene matches: 2. CDR3 in amino acids: CASSGQGTGYTF. CDR3 DNA sequence: TGTGCCAGCAGTGGACAGGGGACTGGCTACACCTTC.

This chain uses TRBV4-1 with TRBJ1-5; D is uncertain. Germline V gene data show CDR1 as MGHRA and CDR2 as YSYEKL. V was pared by 8 bases and J by 3 bases, with 11 bases between. This CDR3 is built from 13 residues. Here the CDR3 reads CASSFGVNQPQHF. The CDR3 DNA reads TGCGCCAGCTCGTTCGGGGTCAATCAGCCCCAGCATTTT.

V and J are TRBV7-2 and TRBJ2-1; 10 bases align to TRBD2. CDR3 length: 15 residues. Trimming at V came to 2 bases and at J to 5 bases, leaving 3 bases not matched to a gene. From germline, CDR1 is SGHTA and CDR2 FQGNSA. The CDR3 spells CASSLLAGGNNEQFF. The CDR3 bases are TGTGCCAGCAGCTTATTAGCGGGGGGAAACAATGAGCAGTTCTTC.

The chain couples TRBV15 to TRBJ2-5, with D maybe TRBD2 (7 bases). In germline, CDR1 is LNHNV, CDR2 YYDKDF (reference sequence). This CDR3 comprises 17 residues. Deletions cut 4 bases from V and 4 bases from J, with 22 bases between. As DNA, the CDR3 is TGTGCCACCAGCACCTCCGGGGGCGGGGGAGGTGGAGAGACCCAGTACTTC. It yields the protein CATSTSGGGGGGETQYF.

As to this clone: Germline and junction disagree at one end, which may indicate a read error. The chain recombines TRBV4-1 with TRBJ2-7; 8 nucleotides align to TRBD1. This CDR3 is built from 15 residues. Germline values: CDR1 MGHRA, CDR2 YSYEKL. CDR3 in DNA: TGCGCCAGCAGCCAAGATAACCAGGGGGCCTACGCGCAGTACTTC. Encoded protein: CASSQDNQGAYAQYF.

The chain joins TRBV13 to TRBJ2-2; TRBD2 matches at 8 bases. Germline loops: CDR1 PRHDT, CDR2 FYEKMQ (reference sequence). The CDR3 runs 18 residues. Losses at the gene ends were 5 bases for V and 2 bases for J; bases not matched to a gene: 13. The DNA for the CDR3 is TGTGCCAGCAGCCCCGCGGTAGCGGGGAGAATAAACACCGGGGAGCTGTTTTTT. Encoded protein: CASSPAVAGRINTGELFF. Full variable domain (outside the CDR3, taken from reference TRBV13 and TRBJ2-2): AAGVIQSPRHLIKEKRETATLKCYPIPRHDTVYWYQQGPGQDPQFLISFYEKMQSDKGSIPDRFSAQQFSDYHSELNMSSLELGDSALYFCASSPAVAGRINTGELFFGEGSRLTVL.

This chain links TRBV4-2 with TRBJ2-7; 9 nucleotides line up with TRBD2. V lost 2 bases and J lost 1; bases outside the gene matches: 6. CDR3 size: 16 residues. Germline V gene sequence: CDR1 LGHNA, CDR2 YNFKEQ. The CDR3 loop reads CASSQSIAGVSYEQYF. In DNA form, the CDR3 reads TGTGCCAGCAGCCAAAGTATAGCGGGGGTTTCCTACGAGCAGTACTTC.

The chain recombines TRBV7-9 with TRBJ1-5; tentative D call: TRBD1 (5 bases). The CDR3 runs to 14 residues. Between the trimmed V and J ends, which lost 5 bases and 7 bases, there was a span of 15 bases. Germline CDR1 and CDR2: SEHNR and FQNEAQ (reference sequence). In DNA form, the CDR3 reads TGTGCCAGCAGCGGGGAGCAGGGAGGACAGCCCCAGCATTTT. This translates into CASSGEQGGQPQHF.